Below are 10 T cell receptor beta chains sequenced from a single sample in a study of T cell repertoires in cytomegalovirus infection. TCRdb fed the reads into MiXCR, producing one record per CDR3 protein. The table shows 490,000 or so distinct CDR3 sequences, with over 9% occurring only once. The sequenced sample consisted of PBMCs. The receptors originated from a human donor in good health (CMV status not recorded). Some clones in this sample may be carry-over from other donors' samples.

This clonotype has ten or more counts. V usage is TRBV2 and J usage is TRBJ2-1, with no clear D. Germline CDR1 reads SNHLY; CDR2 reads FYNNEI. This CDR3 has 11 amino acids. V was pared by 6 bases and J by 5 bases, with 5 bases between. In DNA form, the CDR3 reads TGTGCCAGCAGGCGGCACAATGAGCAGTTCTTC. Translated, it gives CASRRHNEQFF.

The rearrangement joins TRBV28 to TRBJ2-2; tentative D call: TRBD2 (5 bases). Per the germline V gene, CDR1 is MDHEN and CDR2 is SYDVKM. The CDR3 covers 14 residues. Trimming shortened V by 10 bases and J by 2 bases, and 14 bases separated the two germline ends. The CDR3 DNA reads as TGTGCCACCCCAAGGTCGGGAAACACCGGGGAGCTGTTTTTT. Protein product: CATPRSGNTGELFF. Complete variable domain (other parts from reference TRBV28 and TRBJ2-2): DVKVTQSSRYLVKRTGEKVFLECVQDMDHENMFWYRQDPGLGLRLIYFSYDVKMKEKGDIPEGYSVSREKKERFSLILESASTNQTSMYLCATPRSGNTGELFFGEGSRLTVL.

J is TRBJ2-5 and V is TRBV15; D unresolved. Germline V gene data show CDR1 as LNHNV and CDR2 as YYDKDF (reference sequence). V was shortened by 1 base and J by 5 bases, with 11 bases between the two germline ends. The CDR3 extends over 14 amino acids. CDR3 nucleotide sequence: TGTGCCACCAGCAGAGTGGCATCCTCGGAGACCCAGTACTTC. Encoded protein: CATSRVASSETQYF.

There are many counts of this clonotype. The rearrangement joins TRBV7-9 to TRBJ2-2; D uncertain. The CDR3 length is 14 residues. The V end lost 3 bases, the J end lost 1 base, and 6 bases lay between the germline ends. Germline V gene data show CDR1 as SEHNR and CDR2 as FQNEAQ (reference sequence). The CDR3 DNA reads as TGTGCCAGCAGCTTTCAACAGAACACCGGGGAGCTGTTTTTT. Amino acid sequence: CASSFQQNTGELFF.

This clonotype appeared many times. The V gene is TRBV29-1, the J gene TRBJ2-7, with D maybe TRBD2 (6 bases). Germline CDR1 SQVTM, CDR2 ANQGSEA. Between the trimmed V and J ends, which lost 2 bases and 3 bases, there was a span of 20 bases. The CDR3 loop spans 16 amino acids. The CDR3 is CSVETASLARGYEQYF. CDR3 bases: TGCAGCGTTGAAACGGCCTCGCTAGCGAGGGGCTACGAGCAGTACTTC.

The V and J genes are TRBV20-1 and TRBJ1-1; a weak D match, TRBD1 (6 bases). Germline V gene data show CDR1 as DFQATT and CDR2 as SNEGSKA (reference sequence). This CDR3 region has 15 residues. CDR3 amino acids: CRLTGSGLRNTEAFF. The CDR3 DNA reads TGCAGATTAACAGGGAGCGGTTTAAGGAACACTGAAGCTTTCTTT.

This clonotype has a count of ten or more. The CDR3 loop reads CASSPGGAGETQYF. CDR3 bases: TGTGCCAGCTCCCCCGGGGGAGCGGGAGAGACCCAGTACTTC. This chain connects TRBV7-3 to TRBJ2-5, with a tentative D call TRBD2 (6 bases). V was clipped by 8 bases and J by 4 bases, with 17 bases between them. The CDR3 loop spans 14 amino acids. Germline V lookup: CDR1 SGHTA, CDR2 FQGTGA.

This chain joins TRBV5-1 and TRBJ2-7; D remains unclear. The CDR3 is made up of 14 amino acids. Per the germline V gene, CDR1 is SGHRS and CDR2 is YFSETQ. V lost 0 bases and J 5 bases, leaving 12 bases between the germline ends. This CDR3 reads CASSLGVFSNEQYF. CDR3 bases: TGCGCCAGCAGCTTGGGCGTTTTTTCCAACGAGCAGTACTTC.

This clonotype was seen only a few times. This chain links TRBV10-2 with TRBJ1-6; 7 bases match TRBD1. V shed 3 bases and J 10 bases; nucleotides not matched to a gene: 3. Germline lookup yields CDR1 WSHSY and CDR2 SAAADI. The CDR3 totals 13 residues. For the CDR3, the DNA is TGCGCCAGCAGTGATGGCAGGGGGTCACCCCTCCACTTT. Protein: CASSDGRGSPLHF.

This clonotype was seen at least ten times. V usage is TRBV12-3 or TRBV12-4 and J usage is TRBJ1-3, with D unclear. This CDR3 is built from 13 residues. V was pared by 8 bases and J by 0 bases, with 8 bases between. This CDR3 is CASQVSSGNTIYF. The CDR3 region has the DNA TGTGCCAGCCAGGTCAGCTCTGGAAACACCATATATTTT.